The entry below describes one TCR beta chain. In this sample, this clone turned up a few times. The specificity of this receptor is unknown. Qualities for individual bases were not recorded, and no much larger clone is one base off. The V end gives up 10 bases and the J end 1 base, leaving 4 bases in the junction not matched to a gene. Via the germline V gene, CDR1 is SGDLS and CDR2 YYNGEE. The CDR3 runs 12 amino acids, cysteine and phenylalanine included. Of the read, only the CDR3 DNA is kept; its 36 bases are in frame from base 1. All of the isolated RNA was reverse transcribed with the High Capacity cDNA Reverse Transcription Kit, so expressed TCRB transcripts were sequenced. Naive, central memory and regulatory T cell samples underwent deep immunoSEQ sequencing, averaging about 3.3 million total reads per sample. Sorted cells were lysed in RLT buffer and RNA was extracted with DNase-treated RNeasy Micro or Mini kits, depending on cell number. To prevent cross-contamination, each cell subset was processed individually, whereas patient and healthy donor samples were processed jointly. Using the immunoSEQ multiplex PCR, TCRB sequences were amplified from cDNA into 87-bp fragments spanning the CDR3 region. Sequencing of the amplicons was done on the Illumina HiSeq platform. The authors' analysis ran thus. Synthetic template baselines were used to correct PCR bias computationally, reads within Hamming distance 2 were collapsed together, and singletons that could not be merged were discarded. By aligning reads against IMGT, V, D and J genes, CDR3 length, and insertions or deletions at six rearrangement sites were assigned. Within each subset, clonotype counts were normalized to the number of sorted cells before true diversity and Gini coefficients were calculated with the tcR R package. The overlap coefficient, calculated on TCRB nucleotide sequences, was used to measure repertoire sharing. Out-of-frame TCRB sequences from naive cells were analyzed to stand in for the pre-selection repertoire. TCRdb provides this immuneACCESS table in a form limited to in-frame rearrangements. Some clones are lacking; in checked studies, under half of them reflect an unresolved V gene, and why the rest are absent is not known. That table gives V, J and clone size, and the DNA gave D and trimming. Here the sample has some 640,000 clones; about an eighth occur a single time. Approximately 0.043% of the sample is taken by the ten largest.

The data originate from a study of beta chain features in type 1 diabetes (dated by TCRdb to the late 2010s). Study-level background: Mean age, gender distribution, total cell number and subset yield were not different between patients and healthy donors. A total of 85 million to 140 million sorted cells were examined across all samples, and a strong correlation was observed between cell number per subset and RNA yield. The study compared TCRB repertoires of sorted circulating CD4+ T cell subsets between recently diagnosed type 1 diabetes patients and matched healthy donors. Regulatory and stem cell-like memory subsets were isolated from only 8 patients and roughly eight healthy donors, whereas naive and central memory subsets came from all 28 donors. On the study overall, not on this receptor specifically: Fewer insertions and more nucleotide deletions at VDJ recombination sites were observed in patients with type 1 diabetes, implying thymic rearrangement abnormalities. Shorter templates might have been favored by PCR, but patient and control samples were amplified and corrected together, so both groups would have been affected equally by any skew. Because small numbers of individuals were included in the HLA sub-analyses, any influence of HLA type on TCRB rearrangement was left unresolved. Because cDNA was sequenced instead of genomic DNA, highly expressing activated cells could be over-represented, though the groups showed no difference in activation or CD3 levels. In all four CD4+ subsets, TCRB CDR3 length was moderately but significantly shorter in type 1 diabetes patients. Naive, central memory and regulatory TCRB repertoires appeared to be more similar among patients than among healthy donors.

A single peripheral blood draw of around 100 mL on average was collected from each donor into heparinised tubes. Naive, central memory, regulatory and stem cell-like memory CD4+ T cells were sorted on a BD FACSAria II using a panel including CD45RO, CCR7, CD25, CD127, CD95 and CD27. Every sorted population had a purity above 98%. PBMCs were isolated right away by Lymphoprep density gradient centrifugation and were stained directly, without culture. Samples were stained and sorted in pairs, with one healthy donor and one patient per experiment, so that batch effects were minimized. This sequence uses TRBV9 and TRBJ1-2; 7 bases in the junction line up with TRBD1. The sample taken for sequencing was naive CD4+ T cells from blood. The sample's cell subset or site label, in plain terms: true naive CD4+ T cells. The sequence was collected from a man aged 18 to 29 with type 1 diabetes. The CDR3 reads CADREDNYGYTF. The DNA sequence is TGTGCCGACAGGGAGGATAACTATGGCTACACCTTC.